These 7 T cell receptor beta chains originate from one sample sequenced in a study of T cells in Graves' hyperthyroidism and ophthalmopathy. Amplification yielded TCR beta CDR3 regions, with RNA transcripts as the source. Carried out on the TCR CDR3, a first-round RT-PCR used the HTBI primer set. One entry per CDR3 protein results from TCRdb running MiXCR on the multiplex PCR reads. The sample records 530,000 or so distinct CDR3 sequences, 40% to 55% being singletons. Specimen: peripheral blood or thyroid tissue (not recorded which). Receptor source: a young woman with Graves' hyperthyroidism.

The table lists this clonotype with many counts. The chain links TRBV7-2 to TRBJ1-2; D gene unclear. Germline V lookup: CDR1 SGHTA, CDR2 FQGNSA. The ends were cut back, 1 base at V and 0 bases at J, with 6 bases in the middle. This CDR3 is built from 14 residues. The CDR3 sequence is CASSLVPTNYGYTF. The CDR3 DNA sequence: TGTGCCAGCAGCTTAGTTCCTACTAACTATGGCTACACCTTC. The variable domain in full, completed from reference TRBV7-2 and TRBJ1-2, reads GAGVSQSPSNKVTEKGKDVELRCDPISGHTALYWYRQSLGQGLEFLIYFQGNSAPDKSGLPSDRFSAERTGGSVSTLTIQRTQQEDSAVYLCASSLVPTNYGYTFGSGTRLTVV.

J is TRBJ1-6 and V is TRBV2, with 7 bases that match TRBD1. Germline V gene sequence: CDR1 SNHLY, CDR2 FYNNEI. The CDR3 is 13 residues long. The junction had 2 bases not matched to a gene; V was cut back by 4 bases and J by 8 bases. In nucleotides, the CDR3 is TGTGCCAGCAGTGCCGGGACAGATTCACCCCTCCACTTT. It is translated as CASSAGTDSPLHF.

This clonotype was found a few times. The chain recombines TRBV11-2 with TRBJ1-3; the D is unclear. V lost 5 bases and J 0 bases, leaving 11 bases between the germline ends. The length of the CDR3 is 15 residues. Germline CDR1 SGHAT, CDR2 FQNNGV. CDR3 DNA sequence: TGTGCCAGCAGCCCTGCCGAAAGCTCTGGAAACACCATATATTTT. This gives the protein CASSPAESSGNTIYF.

This clonotype was detected ten times or more. V gene TRBV24-1 combines with J gene TRBJ2-7, with TRBD2 as a possible D gene (5 bases). The CDR3 runs to 13 residues. The V gene lost 3 bases and the J gene lost 4 bases, with 9 bases spanning the gap. The germline gives CDR1 KGHDR, CDR2 SFDVKD. CDR3 nucleotides: TGTGCCACCAGTGATCCCGGACTTTACGAGCAGTACTTC. Residues: CATSDPGLYEQYF.

The V and J genes are TRBV20-1 and TRBJ2-7; 8 bases align to TRBD2. The CDR3 extends over 16 amino acids. Losses at the gene ends were 5 bases for V and 0 bases for J; bases not matched to a gene: 12. Germline CDR1 is DFQATT and CDR2 is SNEGSKA (reference sequence). The CDR3 loop reads CSAREVAGKSSYEQYF. In DNA, the CDR3 is TGCAGTGCTCGGGAGGTAGCGGGGAAATCCTCCTACGAGCAGTACTTC.

The chain carries TRBV2 and TRBJ2-6; 7 bases are a match to TRBD1. The V and J ends lost 6 bases and 0 bases, in that order; junction bases with no gene match: 8. CDR3 length: 17 amino acids. Germline CDR1 reads SNHLY; CDR2 reads FYNNEI. CDR3 in DNA: TGTGCCAGCAGGAGGGACAGTTACTACTCTGGGGCCAACGTCCTGACTTTC. It encodes CASRRDSYYSGANVLTF.

This clonotype showed up many times. The genes are TRBV7-3 and TRBJ1-2; no reliable D call. The length of the CDR3 is 12 residues. V was clipped by 6 bases and J by 8 bases, with 13 bases between them. Germline V CDR1 and CDR2: SGHTA, FQGTGA. CDR3 region: CASRSTSGGYTF. The CDR3 DNA follows: TGTGCCAGCAGATCAACTTCCGGCGGCTACACCTTC.